The following is a T cell receptor beta chain sequence with its context. What it recognizes is unknown. The data are from a study of cytomegalovirus exposure and HLA in healthy donors. Study observations and caveats: Later on, analysis showed that most CMV-associated TCR beta chains appeared to be HLA-restricted. In a later analysis, V- and J-gene trimming of beta chains associated with a DCLRE1C missense variant, replicated independently. Most TCR sequences were rare, but some public TCRs occurred in many donors. Overall, about 160 TCR beta chains were annotated as cytomegalovirus-associated.

60 Vbeta and 13 Jbeta primers were used in PCR. Some clones are missing from TCRdb's copy, which holds only in-frame ones; the method was immunoSEQ multiplex PCR. The sample carries 150,000 to 200,000 clones, 80% to 85% recorded once. With 0 bases clipped from V and 10 bases from J, the junction kept 4 bases outside the gene matches. The germline CDR1 and CDR2 sequences are MRHNA and SNTAGT. The CDR3 totals 15 residues. The sequence was collected from a woman aged 18-29 years in good health and CMV-seronegative. Sequencing used PBMCs. The V call is TRBV6-4, the J call TRBJ1-4; 11 nucleotides line up with TRBD1. CDR3 DNA sequence: TGTGCCAGCAGTGACTCCGGGACAGGGGGTGGAAAACTGTTTTTT. Amino acid sequence: CASSDSGTGGGKLFF.